These 19 T cell receptor beta chains were all obtained from the same sample, sequenced in a study of cytomegalovirus exposure and HLA in healthy donors. PCR involved 60 Vbeta and 13 Jbeta primers. TCRdb's table, derived via immunoSEQ multiplex PCR, lists solely in-frame clones and lacks some. The table lists 90,000 to 140,000 clones, 76% of them singletons. Source material: PBMCs. The receptors derive from a man aged 35 to 55 in good health and CMV-seropositive.

The gene calls are TRBV5-1 and TRBJ2-7, with a possible D match to TRBD2 (6 bases). CDR1 and CDR2 from the germline V gene are SGHRS and YFSETQ. The CDR3 runs to 14 residues. Trimming removed 5 bases from V and 2 bases from J, with 14 bases in between. In DNA, the CDR3 is TGCGCCAGCAGTATAGGGACTCCGACCTACGAGCAGTACTTC. Its protein product is CASSIGTPTYEQYF.

The chain joins TRBV19 to TRBJ1-5; D remains ambiguous. CDR3 size: 14 residues. Germline V gene sequence: CDR1 LNHDA, CDR2 SQIVND (reference sequence). The V end was cut by 3 bases, the J end by 6 bases, with 12 bases between. The CDR3 bases are TGTGCCAGTAGTATGTCGAAGCGCGGTCAGCCCCAGCATTTT. Amino acid sequence: CASSMSKRGQPQHF.

This clone was seen only once. The rearrangement joins TRBV18 to TRBJ1-1; the D gene is possibly TRBD1 (5 bases). Trimming cost V 8 bases and J 3 bases, with 13 bases left between them. There are 13 residues in the CDR3. CDR1 and CDR2 from the germline V gene are KGHSH and LQKENI. The CDR3 sequence: CASALSRDTEAFF. The CDR3 DNA reads TGTGCCAGCGCTTTAAGCAGGGACACTGAAGCTTTCTTT. The whole variable domain, filled in from reference TRBV18 and TRBJ1-1, reads NAGVMQNPRHLVRRRGQEARLRCSPMKGHSHVYWYRQLPEEGLKFMVYLQKENIIDESGMPKERFSAEFPKEGPSILRIQQVVRGDSAAYFCASALSRDTEAFFGQGTRLTVV.

V is TRBV18 and J is TRBJ2-3, with 7 bases lining up with TRBD2. Looked up from germline, CDR1 is KGHSH and CDR2 is LQKENI. V shed 3 bases and J 2 bases; nucleotides not matched to a gene: 2. The CDR3 consists of 14 residues. The CDR3 spells CASSPGLTTDTQYF. The CDR3 nucleotides are TGTGCCAGCTCACCGGGACTAACCACAGATACGCAGTATTTT. Supplemented by reference TRBV18 and TRBJ2-3, the full variable domain reads NAGVMQNPRHLVRRRGQEARLRCSPMKGHSHVYWYRQLPEEGLKFMVYLQKENIIDESGMPKERFSAEFPKEGPSILRIQQVVRGDSAAYFCASSPGLTTDTQYFGPGTRLTVL.

The J gene is TRBJ1-2, the V gene TRBV7-2; D unresolved. V gave up 4 bases and J gave up 8 bases, with 11 bases separating them. This CDR3 is 12 amino acids long. Germline V gives CDR1 SGHTA, CDR2 FQGNSA. CDR3 sequence reads: CASSYDSPGYTF. DNA for the CDR3: TGTGCCAGCAGCTACGACTCTCCAGGCTACACCTTC.

The rearrangement links TRBV9 to TRBJ2-7, with 13 bases fitting TRBD2. Germline V gene sequence: CDR1 SGDLS, CDR2 YYNGEE. V lost 4 bases and J lost 6; bases outside the gene matches: 4. The CDR3 is 14 amino acids. CDR3 in amino acids: CASSWTSGGTEQYF. The CDR3 DNA follows: TGTGCCAGCAGCTGGACTAGCGGGGGAACCGAGCAGTACTTC.

This chain joins TRBV27 and TRBJ2-7, with 8 bases identical to TRBD1. This CDR3 has 13 amino acids. V gave up 10 bases and J gave up 2 bases; unmatched junction bases: 7. Germline loops: CDR1 MNHEY, CDR2 SMNVEV (reference sequence). The CDR3 DNA follows: TGTGCCACCCGTCGGACAGGGACCTACGAGCAGTACTTC. This codes for CATRRTGTYEQYF.

This clone was seen only a few times. This rearrangement joins TRBV7-3 to TRBJ2-1; 10 bases fit TRBD2. Trimming cost V 5 bases and J 4 bases; bases outside gene matches: 8. The germline CDR1 and CDR2 sequences are SGHTA and FQGTGA. CDR3 size: 16 residues. The CDR3 nucleotides read TGTGCCAGCAGCGCAAGCGGGGGGGCTCAATACAATGAGCAGTTCTTC. Its protein product is CASSASGGAQYNEQFF.

The chain employs TRBV4-2 and TRBJ2-1; 7 positions agree with TRBD1. Germline trimming cut 5 bases from V and 2 bases from J; bases unmatched to any gene: 15. The germline CDR1 and CDR2 sequences are LGHNA and YNFKEQ. This CDR3 has 18 residues. The CDR3 spells CASSATQRGRGTYNEQFF. CDR3 DNA: TGTGCCAGCAGCGCCACTCAAAGGGGCAGGGGGACCTACAATGAGCAGTTCTTC.

The CDR3 DNA reads as TGTGCCAGCAGCTCCGGGACTAGCGTCTACAATGAGCAGTTCTTC. Translation: CASSSGTSVYNEQFF. The chain has TRBV5-8 and TRBJ2-1; 10 bases align to TRBD2. The CDR3 length is 15 residues. The trim removed 3 bases at V and 3 bases at J, leaving 3 bases unmatched. Per the germline V gene, CDR1 is SGHTS and CDR2 is YDEGEE.

The V gene is TRBV7-9, the J gene TRBJ2-7, with a weak D call TRBD2 (5 bases). The V end was cut by 3 bases, the J end by 4 bases, with 7 bases between. The CDR3 totals 12 residues. CDR1 and CDR2 (germline): SEHNR, FQNEAQ (reference sequence). The CDR3 loop reads CASSFGNYEQYF. The CDR3 DNA is TGTGCCAGCAGCTTCGGGAATTACGAGCAGTACTTC.

This clone was counted a few times. V usage is TRBV12-5 and J usage is TRBJ1-5, with a weak D call TRBD1 (6 bases). Per the germline V gene, CDR1 is LGHNT and CDR2 is FRNRAP. The CDR3 runs to 14 residues. V was trimmed by 9 bases and J by 0 bases, leaving 12 bases between them. The CDR3 loop reads CASSGTNSNQPQHF. CDR3 sequence (DNA): TGTGCTAGCTCAGGGACAAATAGCAATCAGCCCCAGCATTTT.

The genes are TRBV28 and TRBJ2-2; TRBD1 might be the D (6 bases). The germline CDR1 and CDR2 sequences are MDHEN and SYDVKM. Trimming shortened V by 5 bases and J by 4 bases, and 11 bases separated the two germline ends. The CDR3 consists of 14 residues. CDR3 nucleotide sequence: TGTGCCAGCAGTGGGACATATAGCACCGGGGAGCTGTTTTTT. Translating it yields CASSGTYSTGELFF.

This rearrangement joins TRBV11-1 to TRBJ2-2; 9 nucleotides agree with TRBD1. CDR1 is SGHAT, CDR2 FQDESV, per germline (reference sequence). The CDR3 loop spans 15 amino acids. J gave up 3 bases and V 7 bases, and 6 bases lay outside the gene matches. As DNA, the CDR3 is TGTGCCAGCAACAACAGGGGGCTGGACACCGGGGAGCTGTTTTTT. Amino acids: CASNNRGLDTGELFF.

The chain recombines TRBV6-1 with TRBJ2-3, with 9 bases identical to TRBD2. There are 17 residues in the CDR3. Germline V gene data show CDR1 as MNHNS and CDR2 as SASEGT. J gave up 5 bases and V 0 bases, and 9 bases lay outside the gene matches. CDR3: CASSEAWRGGAGDTQYF. CDR3 coding DNA: TGTGCCAGCAGTGAAGCGTGGCGGGGGGGCGCGGGAGATACGCAGTATTTT.

The J gene is TRBJ1-4, the V gene TRBV18; possibly TRBD1 for D (5 bases). From germline, CDR1 is KGHSH and CDR2 LQKENI. V was clipped by 3 bases and J by 6 bases, with 17 bases between them. The CDR3 is 16 amino acids. The chain's CDR3 is CASSPPILAGDEKLFF. The CDR3 nucleotides are TGTGCCAGCTCACCTCCAATACTAGCGGGGGATGAAAAACTGTTTTTT.

This clone occurred once. V and J are TRBV6-6 and TRBJ1-1; no reliable D call. This CDR3 spans 11 amino acids. Trimming removed 7 bases at V and 3 bases at J, with 6 bases between. The germline V gene encodes CDR1 MNHNY and CDR2 SVGAGI (reference sequence). DNA of the CDR3: TGTGCCAGCAAAAGAGACACTGAAGCTTTCTTT. Protein sequence: CASKRDTEAFF.

The V and J genes are TRBV30 and TRBJ1-1; 7 nucleotides align to TRBD1. The germline CDR1 and CDR2 sequences are GTSNPN and SVGIG (reference sequence). The V gene end was trimmed by 3 bases and the J gene end by 11 bases; junction bases not matched to a gene: 9. The CDR3 has 12 residues. CDR3 in amino acids: CAWRERGPGAFF. For the CDR3, the DNA is TGTGCCTGGAGAGAGAGGGGGCCTGGGGCTTTCTTT.

The J gene is TRBJ2-3, the V gene TRBV7-2; 7 bases are a match to TRBD2. The germline CDR1 and CDR2 sequences are SGHTA and FQGNSA. With 3 bases clipped from V and 2 bases from J, the junction kept 11 bases outside the gene matches. The CDR3 extends over 17 amino acids. The CDR3 protein is CASSLVGGGGITDTQYF. CDR3 nucleotides: TGTGCCAGCAGCTTGGTTGGCGGGGGAGGGATCACAGATACGCAGTATTTT.